This T cell receptor beta chain was profiled in a study of T cell clonality in common variable immunodeficiency. Sequencing used immunoSEQ multiplex PCR; TCRdb keeps in-frame clones, though not all of them. The sample shows 35,000 to 45,000 clones, none of them appearing just once. What was sequenced was peripheral blood mononuclear cells. This clonotype was sampled from a person aged 18 to 75 in good health.

CDR3 protein: CASSQGTGRSNQPQHF. The DNA read from the CDR3 is TGTGCCAGCTCACAAGGGACAGGTCGTAGCAATCAGCCC. V usage is TRBV18 and J usage is TRBJ1-5; 8 nucleotides match TRBD1. The CDR3 extends 3 residues past the end of the read, so its final part is completed from the germline J gene. This CDR3 is built from 16 residues. The junction had 5 bases not matched to a gene; V was cut back by 4 bases and J by 0 bases. Germline-derived CDR1 and CDR2 are KGHSH and LQKENI.